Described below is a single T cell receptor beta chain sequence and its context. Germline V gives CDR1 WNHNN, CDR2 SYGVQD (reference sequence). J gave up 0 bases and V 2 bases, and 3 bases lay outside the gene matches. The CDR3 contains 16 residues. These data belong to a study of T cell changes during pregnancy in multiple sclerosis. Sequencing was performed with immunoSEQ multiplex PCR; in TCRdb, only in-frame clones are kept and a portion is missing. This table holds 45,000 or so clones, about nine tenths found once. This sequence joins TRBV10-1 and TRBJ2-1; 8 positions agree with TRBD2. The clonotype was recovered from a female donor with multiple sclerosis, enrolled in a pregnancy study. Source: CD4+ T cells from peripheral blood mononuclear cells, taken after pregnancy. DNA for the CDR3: TGCGCCAGCAGTGAGGCCAGCGGGAGCTCCTACAATGAGCAGTTCTTC. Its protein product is CASSEASGSSYNEQFF.